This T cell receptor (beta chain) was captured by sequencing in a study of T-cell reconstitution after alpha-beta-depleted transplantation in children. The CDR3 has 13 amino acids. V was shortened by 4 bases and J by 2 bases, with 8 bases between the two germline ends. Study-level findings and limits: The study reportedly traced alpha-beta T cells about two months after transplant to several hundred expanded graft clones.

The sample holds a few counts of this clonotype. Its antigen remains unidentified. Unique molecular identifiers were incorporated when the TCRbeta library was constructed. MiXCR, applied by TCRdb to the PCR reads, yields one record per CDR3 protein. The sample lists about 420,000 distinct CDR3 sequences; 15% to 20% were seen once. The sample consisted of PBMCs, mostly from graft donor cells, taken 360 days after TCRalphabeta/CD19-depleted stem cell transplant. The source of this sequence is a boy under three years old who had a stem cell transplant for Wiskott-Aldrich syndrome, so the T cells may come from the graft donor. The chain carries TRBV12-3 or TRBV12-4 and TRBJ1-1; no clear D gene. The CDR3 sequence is CASSSLFNTEAFF. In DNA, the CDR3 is TGTGCCAGCAGTTCCCTTTTCAACACTGAAGCTTTCTTT.